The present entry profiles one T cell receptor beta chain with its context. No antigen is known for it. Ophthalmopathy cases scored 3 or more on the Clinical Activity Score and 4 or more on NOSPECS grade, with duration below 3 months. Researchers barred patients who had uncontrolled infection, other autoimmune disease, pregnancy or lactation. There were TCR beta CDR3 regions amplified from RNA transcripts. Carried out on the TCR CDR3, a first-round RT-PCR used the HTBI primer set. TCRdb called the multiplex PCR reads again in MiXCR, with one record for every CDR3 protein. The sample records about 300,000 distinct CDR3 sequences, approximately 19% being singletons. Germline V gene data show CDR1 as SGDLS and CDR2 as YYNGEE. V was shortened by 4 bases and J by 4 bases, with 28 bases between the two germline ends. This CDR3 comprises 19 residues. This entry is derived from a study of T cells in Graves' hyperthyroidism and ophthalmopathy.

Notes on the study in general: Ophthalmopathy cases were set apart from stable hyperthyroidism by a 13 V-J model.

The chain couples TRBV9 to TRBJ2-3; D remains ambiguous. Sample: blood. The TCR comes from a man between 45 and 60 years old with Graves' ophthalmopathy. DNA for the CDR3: TGTGCCAGCAGCACTGAGACCCCCGAAGGATTATACTCCCCAGATACGCAGTATTTT. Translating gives CASSTETPEGLYSPDTQYF. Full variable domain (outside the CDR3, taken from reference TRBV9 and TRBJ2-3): DSGVTQTPKHLITATGQRVTLRCSPRSGDLSVYWYQQSLDQGLQFLIQYYNGEERAKGNILERFSAQQFPDLHSELNLSSLELGDSALYFCASSTETPEGLYSPDTQYFGPGTRLTVL.